This TCR beta chain was profiled in a study of blood T cell repertoires in COVID-19 (dated by TCRdb to the early 2020s). About the investigation overall: Samples from collaborators originated in the United States, Italy and Spain and spanned both the acute and convalescent phases of COVID-19. A de-identified subject ID, COVID-19 status, age in years and sex were almost always included in the sample metadata. The prospective study material was composed of cDNA or gDNA derived from T cells, B-cell-depleted T cells, or PBMCs. Samples were obtained from the ongoing ImmuneRACE study (first 160 participants) and from over a thousand subjects provided by 6 global collaborators. Where available, HLA class I and class II types were obtained from metadata supplied by the sample provider rather than from assay-based typing. Subjects who had been exposed to COVID-19, were actively infected with it, or had recovered from it provided the deeply sampled blood TCRbeta repertoires that made up the dataset. The repertoires were made available in a free public database intended to serve as a resource for research on the immune response to SARS-CoV-2. General findings and caveats noted by the study authors: The quantity of clinical and demographic metadata differed by source and by participant and was supplied without curation.

The immunoSEQ Assay, a bias-controlled multiplex PCR, was used to amplify TCRbeta CDR3 regions from genomic DNA. In the authors' own workflow: The number of nucleated cells in each sample was estimated from the amplification of reference gene primers within the assay. To quantify the absolute abundance of each unique TCRbeta CDR3 rearrangement, sequence reads were collapsed and filtered. For each sample, productive Simpson clonality was calculated as the square root of Simpson's diversity index across productive rearrangements. What TCRdb holds here is the immuneACCESS table cut down to in-frame rearrangements. Part of the clones is not present; checked against another copy, under half of the missing clones reflect an unresolved V gene, and the others are unexplained. V and J calls and clone size are as listed in that table; D and trimming were resolved from the DNA. The sample includes tens of thousands of clones, with roughly 86% observed a single time. The top ten constitute almost 7% of the sample.

The germline V gene (reference sequence) sets CDR1 to SEHNR and CDR2 to FQNEAQ. There are 14 amino acids in the CDR3, from cysteine to phenylalanine inclusive. Only the CDR3 region is kept as DNA, spanning 42 bases read in frame from base 1. Trimming takes 3 bases off V and 9 bases off J; junction bases not matched to a gene: 7. The collaborating institutions used their own protocols to collect whole blood in K2EDTA tubes. For TCRbeta analysis, collaborators shipped samples as frozen whole blood, isolated PBMCs, or DNA extracted from either of those sample types. For this clone: Its antigen is still unknown. No quality values exist for individual bases; no much larger clone is one base distant.

The sequencing input was peripheral blood. This clonotype was obtained from a man aged 45-65 years with active or convalescent COVID-19. The V and J segments used are TRBV7-9 and TRBJ1-1; TRBD1 lines up with 10 middle nucleotides. The CDR3 in this case is CASSFSDRGRKAFF. The DNA is as follows: TGTGCCAGCAGCTTCTCCGACAGGGGGCGAAAAGCTTTCTTT. The CDR3, completed at both ends by the reference TRBV7-9 and TRBJ1-1 genes, gives the full variable domain DTGVSQNPRHKITKRGQNVTFRCDPISEHNRLYWYRQTLGQGPEFLTYFQNEAQLEKSRLLSDRFSAERPKGSFSTLEIQRTEQGDSAMYLCASSFSDRGRKAFFGQGTRLTVV.